Sequencing of this TCR beta chain was carried out in a study of blood T cell repertoires in COVID-19 (TCRdb year 2020). General notes on the study: Samples from collaborators originated in the United States, Italy and Spain and spanned both the acute and convalescent phases of COVID-19. The material from the prospective study consisted of cDNA or gDNA derived from T cells, B-cell-depleted T cells, or PBMCs. Deeply sampled blood TCRbeta repertoires from subjects exposed to, actively infected with, or recovered from COVID-19 were included in the dataset. The repertoires were released in a freely available public database intended as a resource for research on the immune response to SARS-CoV-2. The samples were drawn from the first 160 participants of the ongoing ImmuneRACE study and from 950 to 1,500 subjects provided by 6 global collaborators. A de-identified subject ID, COVID-19 status, age in years and sex were almost always included in the sample metadata. HLA class I and class II types, where available, came from metadata supplied by the sample provider rather than from assay-based typing. General conclusions and limits of the study: Clinical and demographic metadata were provided uncurated, with the amount varying by source and participant.

The collaborating institutions used their own protocols to collect whole blood in K2EDTA tubes. For TCRbeta analysis, collaborator samples were shipped as frozen whole blood, as isolated PBMCs, or as DNA extracted from either sample type. As for this clone: Its antigen has not been determined. The record has no base qualities; no much larger clone is one base away.

CDR1 and CDR2 are read off the germline V gene (reference sequence) as MNHEY and SMNVEV. V is reduced by 1 base and J by 9 bases, leaving a spacing of 10 bases between them. Including the terminal cysteine and phenylalanine, the CDR3 comprises 14 residues. Just CDR3 DNA is preserved here, 42 bases in frame from base 1. The immunoSEQ Assay, a bias-controlled multiplex PCR, was used to amplify TCRbeta CDR3 regions from genomic DNA. The authors' pipeline ran thus. The number of nucleated cells in each sample was estimated by amplification of reference gene primers within the assay. To quantify the absolute abundance of each unique TCRbeta CDR3 rearrangement, sequence reads were collapsed and filtered. For each sample, productive Simpson clonality was calculated as the square root of Simpson's diversity index across productive rearrangements. The clones in this table, taken by TCRdb from immuneACCESS, are in-frame only. Not every clone is retained; where verified, under half of the shortfall comes from an unresolved V gene, and the cause of the rest is unknown. V, J and clone size are those of that table, while D and trimming were read from the DNA. For this sample there are about 130,000 clones; about 80% appear just once. Of the sample, more than 2.5% falls within the top ten clones.

The sequencing input was peripheral blood. The clonotype originates from a woman of 80 years or more with acute or convalescent COVID-19. The sequence links TRBV27 to TRBJ1-6, with TRBD1 as a weak D call on 5 bases. The CDR3 region reads CASSLWTTRSPLHF. The nucleotide sequence is given as TGTGCCAGCAGTTTATGGACAACCCGTTCACCCCTCCACTTT.